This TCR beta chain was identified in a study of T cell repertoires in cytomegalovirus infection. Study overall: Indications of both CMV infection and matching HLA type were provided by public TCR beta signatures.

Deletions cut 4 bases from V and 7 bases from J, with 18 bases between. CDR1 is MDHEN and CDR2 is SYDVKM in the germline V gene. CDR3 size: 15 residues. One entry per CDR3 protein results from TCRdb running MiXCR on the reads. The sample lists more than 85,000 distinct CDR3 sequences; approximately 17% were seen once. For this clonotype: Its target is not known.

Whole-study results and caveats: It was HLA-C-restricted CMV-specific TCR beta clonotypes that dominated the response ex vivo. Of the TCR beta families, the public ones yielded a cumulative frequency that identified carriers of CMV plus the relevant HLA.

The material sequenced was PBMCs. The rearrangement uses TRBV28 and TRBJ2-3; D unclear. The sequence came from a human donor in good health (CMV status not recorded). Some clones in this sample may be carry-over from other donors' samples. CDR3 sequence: CASSSVPLLSHTQYF. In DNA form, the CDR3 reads TGTGCCAGCAGTTCCGTGCCCCTCCTCTCCCATACGCAGTATTTT.